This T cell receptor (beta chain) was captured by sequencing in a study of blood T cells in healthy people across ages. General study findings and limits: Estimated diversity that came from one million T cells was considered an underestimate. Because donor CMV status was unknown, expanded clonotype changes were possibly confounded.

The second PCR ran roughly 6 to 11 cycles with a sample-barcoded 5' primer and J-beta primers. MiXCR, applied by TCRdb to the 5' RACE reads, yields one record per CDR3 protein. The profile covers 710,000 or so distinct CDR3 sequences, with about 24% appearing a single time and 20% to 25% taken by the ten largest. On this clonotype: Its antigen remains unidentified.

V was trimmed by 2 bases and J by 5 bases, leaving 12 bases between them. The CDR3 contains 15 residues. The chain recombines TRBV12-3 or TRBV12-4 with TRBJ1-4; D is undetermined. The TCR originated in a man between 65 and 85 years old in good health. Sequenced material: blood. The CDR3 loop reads CASSLTGIGNEKLFF. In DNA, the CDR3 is TGTGCCAGCAGTTTAACGGGGATCGGCAATGAAAAACTGTTTTTT.